The present T cell receptor (beta chain) was sequenced within a study of blood T cell repertoires in COVID-19. Clones were sequenced by immunoSEQ multiplex PCR, and TCRdb holds only the in-frame ones, with some missing. The sample consists of about 140,000 clones, more than 75% of them appearing once. Trimming took off 2 bases at V and 3 bases at J, with 15 bases between the two ends. CDR1 is SGDLS and CDR2 is YYNGEE in the germline V gene. The CDR3 loop spans 17 amino acids. This chain links TRBV9 with TRBJ1-6; possibly TRBD1 for D (5 bases). The sequence came from a woman in her forties with acute or convalescent COVID-19. Sequencing was carried out using peripheral blood. CDR3 protein: CASSVLPGGGYNSPLHF. The CDR3 nucleotides read TGTGCCAGCAGCGTCCTCCCCGGGGGAGGCTATAATTCACCCCTCCACTTT.